This T cell receptor beta chain originates from a study of shared clonotypes between healthy human individuals. Study background: The plates for each donor numbered three CD4 naive, three CD4 memory, two CD8 naive and one CD8 memory.

Trimming took off 1 base at V and 4 bases at J, with 11 bases between the two ends. This CDR3 contains 14 residues. CDR1 and CDR2 (germline): GTSNPN, SVGIG (reference sequence). Here immunoSEQ multiplex PCR was the method, and the copy in TCRdb shows in-frame clones only, minus some. Among roughly 1.4 million clones listed, about 98.5% were seen once. Donors were healthy HIV-negative adults without recently reported acute infections or vaccinations. The CD4+ fraction was divided into a CD45RA+ naive subset and a CD45RA-negative memory subset. Notes on the study in general: Among the subsets, naive ones generally showed larger estimated richness than memory ones.

A note on this clone: As yet, its antigen is unknown.

The clonotype comes from a man aged 25-40 years in good health. The rearrangement links TRBV30 to TRBJ1-5; no clear D gene. Sequencing used naive CD4+ T cells sorted from blood. Subset meaning: CD45RA+ positively selected. The CDR3 is CAWSEGSLNQPQHF. The CDR3, as DNA: TGTGCCTGGAGTGAAGGGTCCCTTAATCAGCCCCAGCATTTT.